The present TCR beta chain was sequenced within a study of T cell responses to AZD1222 COVID-19 vaccine. Per the germline V gene, CDR1 is SGHDT and CDR2 is YYEEEE. The CDR3 length is 16 residues. The germline V and J ends were trimmed by 5 bases and 7 bases, with 19 bases remaining between them. Assay: immunoSEQ multiplex PCR; the TCRdb copy retains only in-frame clones and omits some. Among tens of thousands of clones listed, about 82% were seen once. Material: peripheral blood, obtained on day 0 of AZD1222 vaccination. The chain is built from TRBV5-6 and TRBJ1-6, with no clear D. This clonotype was sampled from an adult in good health. The CDR3 nucleotides read TGTGCCAGCAGAGACTTTAACACTCCCAAGAATTCACCCCTCCACTTT. This sequence encodes CASRDFNTPKNSPLHF.